This TCR beta chain stems from a study of pediatric ulcerative colitis. The V gene's germline CDR1 is SGHTS and CDR2 YDEGEE. V dropped 3 bases and J dropped 3; count of bases not matched to a gene: 4. The CDR3 has 15 residues. The assay was run at survey level. TCRdb keeps only in-frame clones here, not all; method: immunoSEQ multiplex PCR. The sample comprises 30,000 to 45,000 clones, about 80% of which are singletons, and 0.65% to 0.75% rests with the top ten. The rectum was sampled with one to two pinch biopsies at colonoscopy. Material for sequencing was gut tissue. This sequence was found in a boy aged 5-17 years with moderate ulcerative colitis. The chain is built from TRBV5-8 and TRBJ2-3, with 10 bases aligning to TRBD2. The CDR3 coding sequence is TGTGCCAGCAGCTCTCCGGGACTAGCGACAGATACGCAGTATTTT. Encoded protein: CASSSPGLATDTQYF.